The clone carrying this T cell receptor beta chain was observed a few times. Antigen: not known. Libraries for TCRalpha and TCRbeta carried sample barcodes and unique molecular identifiers via 5'RACE. TCRdb recomputed calls from the 5' RACE reads with MiXCR, one row per CDR3 protein. The data show 300,000 to 350,000 distinct CDR3 sequences, 14% seen once. Germline CDR1 is SEHNR and CDR2 is FQNEAQ (reference sequence). The CDR3 covers 17 residues. V was clipped by 5 bases and J by 1 base, with 20 bases between them. The data were obtained in a study of T-cell memory formation after mild COVID-19. Across the whole study: TCR clustering was largely donor specific.

Study-level findings and limits: CD4+ clones that contracted lay mainly in CM and EM; CD8+ ones lay in EMRA.

The V and J genes are TRBV7-9 and TRBJ1-1, with a possible D match to TRBD1 (5 bases). This receptor was obtained from a man younger than 30 who had mild COVID-19 (a few samples of this study predate the infection). Cell type and time point are not known. The sequenced sample consisted of PBMCs or a T cell subset sorted from them (not recorded which). This CDR3 reads CASSGRGEGLSNTEAFF. The CDR3, as DNA: TGTGCCAGCAGCGGCCGGGGGGAAGGGCTTTCGAACACTGAAGCTTTCTTT.